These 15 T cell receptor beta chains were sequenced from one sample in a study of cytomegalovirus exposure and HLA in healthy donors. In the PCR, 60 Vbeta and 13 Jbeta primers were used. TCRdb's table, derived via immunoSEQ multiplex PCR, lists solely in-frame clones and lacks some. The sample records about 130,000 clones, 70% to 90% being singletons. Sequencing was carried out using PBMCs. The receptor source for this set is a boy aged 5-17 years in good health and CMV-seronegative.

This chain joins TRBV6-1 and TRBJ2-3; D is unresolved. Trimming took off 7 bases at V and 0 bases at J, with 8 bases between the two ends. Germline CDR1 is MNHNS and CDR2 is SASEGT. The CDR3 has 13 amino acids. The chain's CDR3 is CASKERSTDTQYF. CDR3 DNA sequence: TGTGCCAGCAAGGAGCGCAGCACAGATACGCAGTATTTT.

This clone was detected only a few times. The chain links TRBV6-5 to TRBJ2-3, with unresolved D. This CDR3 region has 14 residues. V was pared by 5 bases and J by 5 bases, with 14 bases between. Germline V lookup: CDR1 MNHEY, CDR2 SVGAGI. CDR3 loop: CASSGQRRGDTQYF. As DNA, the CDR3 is TGTGCCAGCAGTGGTCAGAGAAGAGGAGATACGCAGTATTTT.

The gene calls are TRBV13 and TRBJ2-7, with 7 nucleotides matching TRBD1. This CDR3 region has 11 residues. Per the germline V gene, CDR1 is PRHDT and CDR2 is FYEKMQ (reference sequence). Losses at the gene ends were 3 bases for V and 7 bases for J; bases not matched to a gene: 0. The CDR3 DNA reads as TGTGCCAGCAGCTTCAGGGGGGAGCAGTACTTC. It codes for CASSFRGEQYF.

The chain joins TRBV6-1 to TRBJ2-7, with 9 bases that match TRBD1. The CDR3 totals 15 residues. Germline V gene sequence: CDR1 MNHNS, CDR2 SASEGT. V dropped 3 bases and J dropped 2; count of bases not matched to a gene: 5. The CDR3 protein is CASSEYGTGPYEQYF. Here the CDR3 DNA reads TGTGCCAGCAGTGAGTATGGGACAGGGCCCTACGAGCAGTACTTC.

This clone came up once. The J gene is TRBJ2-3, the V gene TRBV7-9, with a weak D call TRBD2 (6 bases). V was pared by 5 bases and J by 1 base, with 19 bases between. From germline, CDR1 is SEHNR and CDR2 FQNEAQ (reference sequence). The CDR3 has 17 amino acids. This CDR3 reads CASSPRLGGGGTDTQYF. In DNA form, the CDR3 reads TGTGCCAGCAGCCCACGACTAGGAGGAGGAGGCACAGATACGCAGTATTTT.

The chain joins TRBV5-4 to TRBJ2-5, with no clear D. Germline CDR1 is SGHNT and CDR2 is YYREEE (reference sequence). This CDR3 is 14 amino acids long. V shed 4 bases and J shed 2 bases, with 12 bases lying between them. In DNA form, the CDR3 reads TGTGCCAGCAGCACGACTCGTACGCAAGAGACCCAGTACTTC. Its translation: CASSTTRTQETQYF.

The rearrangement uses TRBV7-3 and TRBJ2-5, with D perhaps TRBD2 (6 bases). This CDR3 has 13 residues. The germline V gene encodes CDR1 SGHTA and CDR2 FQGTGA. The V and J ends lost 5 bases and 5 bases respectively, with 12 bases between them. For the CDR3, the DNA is TGTGCCAGCAGCGCGGGACTTGGTGAGACCCAGTACTTC. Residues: CASSAGLGETQYF.

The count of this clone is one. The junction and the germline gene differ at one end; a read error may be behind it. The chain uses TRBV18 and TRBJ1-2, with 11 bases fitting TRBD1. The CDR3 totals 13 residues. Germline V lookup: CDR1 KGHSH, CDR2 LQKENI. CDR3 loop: CASSPGTGGAWAF. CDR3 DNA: TGTGCCAGCTCACCCGGGACAGGGGGTGCCTGGGCCTTC.

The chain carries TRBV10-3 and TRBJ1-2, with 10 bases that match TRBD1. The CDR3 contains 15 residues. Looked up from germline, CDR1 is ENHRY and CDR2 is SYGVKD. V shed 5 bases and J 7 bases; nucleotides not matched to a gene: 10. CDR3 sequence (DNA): TGTGCCATCAGTAGCCGGGGACAGGGGCGTGGTGGCTACACCTTC. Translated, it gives CAISSRGQGRGGYTF.

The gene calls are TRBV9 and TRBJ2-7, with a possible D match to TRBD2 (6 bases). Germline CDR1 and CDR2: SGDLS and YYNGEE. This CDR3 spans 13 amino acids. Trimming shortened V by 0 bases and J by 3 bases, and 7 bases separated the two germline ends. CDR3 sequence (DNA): TGTGCCAGCAGCGTAGGGGGGGACTACGAGCAGTACTTC. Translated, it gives CASSVGGDYEQYF.

CDR3 coding DNA: TGTGCCACCAGCAGAGAAGGAGGGGACACTGAAGCTTTCTTT. It is translated as CATSREGGDTEAFF. V usage is TRBV15 and J usage is TRBJ1-1; D is perhaps TRBD1 (5 bases). CDR3 length equals 14 residues. Germline V gene sequence: CDR1 LNHNV, CDR2 YYDKDF (reference sequence). V gave up 0 bases and J gave up 3 bases, with 8 bases separating them.

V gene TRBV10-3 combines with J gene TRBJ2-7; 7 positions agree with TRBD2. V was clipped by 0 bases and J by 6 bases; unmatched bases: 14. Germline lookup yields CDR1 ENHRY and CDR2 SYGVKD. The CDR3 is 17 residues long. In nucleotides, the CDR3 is TGTGCCATCAGTGAGTCGACTATGACCCTCGGGAGGTCCGAGCAGTACTTC. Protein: CAISESTMTLGRSEQYF.

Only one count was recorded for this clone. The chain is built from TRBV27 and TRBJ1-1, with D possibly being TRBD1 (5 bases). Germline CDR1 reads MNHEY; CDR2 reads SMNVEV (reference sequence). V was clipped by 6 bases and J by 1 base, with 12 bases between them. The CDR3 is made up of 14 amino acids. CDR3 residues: CASSPRRGNTEAFF. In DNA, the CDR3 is TGTGCCAGCAGCCCTCGAAGGGGGAACACTGAAGCTTTCTTT.

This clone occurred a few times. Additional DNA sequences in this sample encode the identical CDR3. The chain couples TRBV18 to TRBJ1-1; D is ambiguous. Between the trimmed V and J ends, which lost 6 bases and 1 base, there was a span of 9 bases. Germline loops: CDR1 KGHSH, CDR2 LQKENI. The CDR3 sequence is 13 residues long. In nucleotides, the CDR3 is TGTGCCAGCTCCCCTACGGGGAACACTGAAGCTTTCTTT. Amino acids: CASSPTGNTEAFF.

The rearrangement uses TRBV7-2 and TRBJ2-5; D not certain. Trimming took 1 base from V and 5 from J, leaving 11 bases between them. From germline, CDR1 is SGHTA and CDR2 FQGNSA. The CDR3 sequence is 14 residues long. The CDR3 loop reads CASSLDSVSETQYF. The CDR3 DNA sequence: TGTGCCAGCAGCTTAGATTCGGTTTCTGAGACCCAGTACTTC.